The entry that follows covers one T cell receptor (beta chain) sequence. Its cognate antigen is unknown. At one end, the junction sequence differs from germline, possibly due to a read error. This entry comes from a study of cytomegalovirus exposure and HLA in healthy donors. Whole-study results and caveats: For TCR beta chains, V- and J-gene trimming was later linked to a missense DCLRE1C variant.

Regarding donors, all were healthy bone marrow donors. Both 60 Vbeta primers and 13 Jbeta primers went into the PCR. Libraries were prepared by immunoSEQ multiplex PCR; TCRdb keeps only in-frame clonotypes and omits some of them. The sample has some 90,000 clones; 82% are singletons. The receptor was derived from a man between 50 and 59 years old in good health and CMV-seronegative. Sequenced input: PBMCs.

The CDR3 sequence is CAGSFGQASGKQYF. In nucleotides, the CDR3 is TGTGCCGGCAGCTTCGGACAGGCCTCCGGGAAGCAGTACTTC. The chain joins TRBV25-1 to TRBJ2-7; 7 bases align to TRBD1. CDR3 length equals 14 residues. The V gene's germline CDR1 is MGHDK and CDR2 SYGVNS.